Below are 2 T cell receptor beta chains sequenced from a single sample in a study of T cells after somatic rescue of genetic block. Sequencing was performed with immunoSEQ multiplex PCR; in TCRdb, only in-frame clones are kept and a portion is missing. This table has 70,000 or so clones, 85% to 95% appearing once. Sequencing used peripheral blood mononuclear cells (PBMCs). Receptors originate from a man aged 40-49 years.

The CDR3 loop is CASSSLGDAQYF. DNA of the CDR3: TGTGCCAGCAGCTCCCTTGGGGATGCGCAGTATTTT. The V gene is TRBV9, the J gene TRBJ2-3, with D hard to call. This CDR3 has 12 amino acids. With 4 bases removed from V and 10 bases from J, the gap between germline ends came to 13 bases. Germline V gene data show CDR1 as SGDLS and CDR2 as YYNGEE.

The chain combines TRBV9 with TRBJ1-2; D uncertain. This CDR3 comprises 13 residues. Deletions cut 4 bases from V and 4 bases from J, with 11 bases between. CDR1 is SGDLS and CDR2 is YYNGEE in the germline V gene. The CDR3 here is CASSPELGYGYTF. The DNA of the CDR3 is TGTGCCAGCAGCCCGGAGCTCGGCTATGGCTACACCTTC. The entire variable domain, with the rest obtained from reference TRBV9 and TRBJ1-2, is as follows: DSGVTQTPKHLITATGQRVTLRCSPRSGDLSVYWYQQSLDQGLQFLIQYYNGEERAKGNILERFSAQQFPDLHSELNLSSLELGDSALYFCASSPELGYGYTFGSGTRLTVV.